Listed here are 29 T cell receptor beta chains from one sample, sequenced in a study of shared clonotypes between healthy human individuals. Measured with immunoSEQ multiplex PCR; TCRdb has only the in-frame clones, and not every one. The sample holds over 1.5 million clones, 95% to 99% seen once. Sequenced input: naive CD4+ T cells sorted from blood. Regarding subset: CD45RA+ positively selected. Receptors were obtained from a man aged 30 to 39 in good health.

The rearrangement joins TRBV25-1 to TRBJ2-3; possibly TRBD1 or TRBD2 for D (5 bases each). V was pared by 3 bases and J by 1 base, with 11 bases between. Germline CDR1 and CDR2: MGHDK and SYGVNS. The CDR3 loop spans 15 amino acids. The CDR3 nucleotides are TGTGCCAGCAGTGAGGGACCTCCGCGCACAGATACGCAGTATTTT. Its translation: CASSEGPPRTDTQYF.

The chain is built from TRBV18 and TRBJ2-3; D is unresolved. Germline V gives CDR1 KGHSH, CDR2 LQKENI. The CDR3 consists of 14 residues. V shed 4 bases and J shed 0 bases, with 8 bases lying between them. The DNA of the CDR3 is TGTGCCAGCTCACACCCCCAAAGCACAGATACGCAGTATTTT. Its protein is CASSHPQSTDTQYF.

The V and J genes are TRBV13 and TRBJ2-2; 8 nucleotides match TRBD1. Germline V gene lookup returns CDR1 PRHDT and CDR2 FYEKMQ (reference sequence). The CDR3 is made up of 16 amino acids. J was trimmed by 1 base and V by 5 bases; bases with no gene match: 6. The CDR3 loop reads CASSLTGVRNTGELFF. The CDR3 DNA reads TGTGCCAGCAGCCTGACAGGGGTTCGGAACACCGGGGAGCTGTTTTTT.

Only a few counts were recorded for this clone. Other DNA sequences of this sample code for an identical CDR3. The chain recombines TRBV18 with TRBJ2-3; D ambiguous. Trimming pared 0 bases from V and 4 bases from J, leaving 5 bases between. The CDR3 extends over 13 amino acids. Per the germline V gene, CDR1 is KGHSH and CDR2 is LQKENI. The CDR3 DNA sequence: TGTGCCAGCTCACCACCGTCATCAGATACGCAGTATTTT. Amino acids: CASSPPSSDTQYF.

The chain has TRBV10-3 and TRBJ2-1, with D tentatively TRBD2 (6 bases). Deletions cut 3 bases from V and 2 bases from J, with 11 bases between. CDR1 and CDR2 from the germline V gene are ENHRY and SYGVKD. CDR3 size: 15 residues. CDR3 residues: CAISDAGPAYNEQFF. DNA of the CDR3: TGTGCCATCAGTGACGCGGGACCAGCCTACAATGAGCAGTTCTTC.

CDR3 nucleotides: TGTGCCAGCAACCCTACCGAACTAGCGCCCCAAGAGACCCAGTACTTC. This encodes CASNPTELAPQETQYF. The chain uses TRBV7-9 and TRBJ2-5, with 7 bases identical to TRBD2. The CDR3 has 16 amino acids. V trimming: 7 bases; J trimming: 1 base; junction bases outside the gene matches: 12. CDR1 and CDR2 from the germline V gene are SEHNR and FQNEAQ (reference sequence). The complete variable domain, with remaining parts taken from reference TRBV7-9 and TRBJ2-5, reads DTGVSQNPRHKITKRGQNVTFRCDPISEHNRLYWYRQTLGQGPEFLTYFQNEAQLEKSRLLSDRFSAERPKGSFSTLEIQRTEQGDSAMYLCASNPTELAPQETQYFGPGTRLLVL.

The chain joins TRBV14 to TRBJ2-7; D could derive from TRBD1 or TRBD2 (5 bases each). The CDR3 sequence is 14 residues long. V was cut by 0 bases and J by 12 bases, with 18 bases left in between. CDR1 and CDR2 (germline): SGHDN, FVKESK. CDR3 DNA: TGTGCCAGCAGCCAAGATCCCGCCCCGAGGGGACCGTACTTC. Protein sequence: CASSQDPAPRGPYF.

This sequence joins TRBV4-3 and TRBJ2-1, with TRBD2 identical over 10 bases. With 1 base clipped from V and 11 bases from J, the junction kept 11 bases outside the gene matches. Germline CDR1 reads LGHNA; CDR2 reads YSLEER. The CDR3 loop spans 16 amino acids. CDR3 sequence: CASSQGTSGARQKQFF. CDR3 nucleotide sequence: TGCGCCAGCAGCCAAGGGACTAGCGGAGCGCGACAGAAGCAGTTCTTC.

This chain joins TRBV19 and TRBJ1-2; TRBD1 matches 9 bases. The germline gives CDR1 LNHDA, CDR2 SQIVND (reference sequence). The J segment lost 5 bases and the V segment lost 4 bases, leaving 8 bases of the junction unmatched. The CDR3 length is 15 residues. Here the CDR3 DNA reads TGTGCCAGTAGTAAAGGGGACAGGGCTTCTTATGGCTACACCTTC. This translates into CASSKGDRASYGYTF.

The rearrangement uses TRBV29-1 and TRBJ2-3; the D gene is possibly TRBD1 (5 bases). The CDR3 totals 13 residues. Looked up from germline, CDR1 is SQVTM and CDR2 is ANQGSEA. V gave up 4 bases and J gave up 0 bases, with 8 bases separating them. The chain's CDR3 is CSVGGGSTDTQYF. CDR3 bases: TGCAGCGTTGGGGGCGGTAGCACAGATACGCAGTATTTT.

CDR3 DNA: TGCGCCAGCAGTGAGTCGAAAAGCTATGGCTACACCTTC. This translates into CASSESKSYGYTF. The chain recombines TRBV10-1 with TRBJ1-2, with unresolved D. With 0 bases removed from V and 4 bases from J, the gap between germline ends came to 6 bases. CDR1 is WNHNN and CDR2 is SYGVQD in the germline V gene (reference sequence). The CDR3 sequence is 13 residues long.

The chain has TRBV5-1 and TRBJ2-7, with 8 positions matching TRBD1. Germline V gene sequence: CDR1 SGHRS, CDR2 YFSETQ. V lost 0 bases, J lost 5 bases, and 7 bases stayed unmatched. CDR3 length: 15 amino acids. The CDR3 loop reads CASSLAGTGIHEQYF. The CDR3 coding sequence is TGCGCCAGCAGCTTGGCCGGGACAGGAATCCACGAGCAGTACTTC.

The chain uses TRBV5-1 and TRBJ2-7; D unresolved. Germline V gene lookup returns CDR1 SGHRS and CDR2 YFSETQ. The CDR3 spans 14 residues. The ends were cut back, 4 bases at V and 3 bases at J, with 14 bases in the middle. DNA of the CDR3: TGCGCCAGCAGCACCCGCCCCCCCGACTACGAGCAGTACTTC. It encodes CASSTRPPDYEQYF.

This chain connects TRBV25-1 to TRBJ1-1, with D hard to call. V lost 4 bases and J lost 8, with 8 bases in between. The CDR3 covers 11 residues. Germline CDR1 and CDR2: MGHDK and SYGVNS. The CDR3 is CASSALREAFF. CDR3 sequence (DNA): TGTGCCAGCAGTGCCCTACGGGAAGCTTTCTTT.

The rearrangement joins TRBV2 to TRBJ1-1, with D unclear. Germline V CDR1 and CDR2: SNHLY, FYNNEI. Between the trimmed V and J ends, which lost 8 bases and 3 bases, there was a span of 16 bases. The CDR3 has 14 amino acids. The CDR3 DNA reads as TGTGCCAGCTCCACCATCTCCCGCTACACTGAAGCTTTCTTT. Its translation: CASSTISRYTEAFF.

With respect to this clone: Other DNA sequences in this sample translate to the same CDR3. The chain combines TRBV18 with TRBJ1-2; a weak D match, TRBD1 (5 bases). Trimming stripped 6 bases from V and 2 bases from J, with 13 bases between. The CDR3 is 14 amino acids. Germline loops: CDR1 KGHSH, CDR2 LQKENI. The CDR3 bases are TGTGCCAGCTCGTCAACCGGGGGGAACTATGGCTACACCTTC. This encodes CASSSTGGNYGYTF.

The rearrangement joins TRBV29-1 to TRBJ2-7, with TRBD2 matching over 9 bases. The CDR3 is 14 residues long. CDR1 is SQVTM and CDR2 is ANQGSEA in the germline V gene. J was trimmed by 2 bases and V by 5 bases; bases with no gene match: 7. Written as DNA, the CDR3 is TGCAGCGTTAGGAGCGGGAGGTCGGCCTACGAGCAGTACTTC. This sequence encodes CSVRSGRSAYEQYF.

The V and J genes are TRBV5-6 and TRBJ2-1; 7 bases fit TRBD1. CDR1 is SGHDT, CDR2 YYEEEE, per germline. The V gene end was trimmed by 3 bases and the J gene end by 0 bases; junction bases not matched to a gene: 6. The CDR3 covers 16 residues. CDR3 sequence: CASSWTGSSSYNEQFF. In nucleotides, the CDR3 is TGTGCCAGCAGCTGGACAGGTTCAAGCTCCTACAATGAGCAGTTCTTC.

The V call is TRBV5-1, the J call TRBJ2-5; a possible D gene is TRBD1 (6 bases). Germline values: CDR1 SGHRS, CDR2 YFSETQ. The V gene lost 3 bases and the J gene lost 4 bases, with 10 bases spanning the gap. The CDR3 extends over 13 amino acids. The CDR3 reads CASSYGTSETQYF. The CDR3, as DNA: TGCGCCAGCAGCTACGGGACATCAGAGACCCAGTACTTC.

The rearrangement links TRBV15 to TRBJ1-5; TRBD1 might be the D (5 bases). Trimming cost V 2 bases and J 6 bases, with 17 bases left between them. Per germline, CDR1 LNHNV and CDR2 YYDKDF (reference sequence). The CDR3 covers 16 residues. The CDR3: CATSRRPPGDSQPQHF. CDR3 bases: TGTGCCACCAGCAGACGACCCCCGGGGGACTCTCAGCCCCAGCATTTT.

Comment on this clone: One junction end disagrees with the germline gene, perhaps due to a read error. The chain links TRBV2 to TRBJ2-1, with D maybe TRBD1 (5 bases). The CDR3 spans 13 residues. The germline V gene encodes CDR1 SNHLY and CDR2 FYNNEI. The CDR3 DNA reads TGTGCCAGCAGCCTCGACAGCTACTATGAGCAGTTCTTC. It is translated as CASSLDSYYEQFF.

V and J are TRBV12-5 and TRBJ2-5; TRBD2 might be the D (5 bases). The germline CDR1 and CDR2 sequences are LGHNT and FRNRAP. The CDR3 covers 15 residues. V lost 0 bases, J lost 5 bases, and 13 bases lay in between. CDR3 amino acids: CASGLVNGEIETQYF. CDR3 sequence (DNA): TGTGCTAGTGGTTTGGTAAATGGGGAGATCGAGACCCAGTACTTC.

This sequence joins TRBV15 and TRBJ2-5, with 7 bases fitting TRBD1. This CDR3 has 16 amino acids. Trimming removed 0 bases from V and 4 bases from J; junction bases left unmatched: 8. Germline assignment: CDR1 LNHNV and CDR2 YYDKDF (reference sequence). CDR3 nucleotide sequence: TGTGCCACCAGCAGAGATTTAATGGCAGGGGGAGAGACCCAGTACTTC. Encoded protein: CATSRDLMAGGETQYF.

V gene TRBV7-8 combines with J gene TRBJ2-5; the match to TRBD1 covers 8 bases. V lost 5 bases and J lost 13; bases outside the gene matches: 15. This CDR3 spans 14 amino acids. Germline-derived CDR1 and CDR2 are SGHVS and FQNEAQ. The DNA of the CDR3 is TGTGCCAGCAGCACCGGGACAGGCGTTGTGCGTCCGTACTTC. The encoded protein is CASSTGTGVVRPYF. The variable domain in full, completed from reference TRBV7-8 and TRBJ2-5, reads GAGVSQSPRYKVAKRGQDVALRCDPISGHVSLFWYQQALGQGPEFLTYFQNEAQLDKSGLPSDRFFAERPEGSVSTLKIQRTQQEDSAVYLCASSTGTGVVRPYFGPGTRLLVL.

A word on this clone: Other DNA sequences in the sample encode the same CDR3. The V and J genes are TRBV18 and TRBJ1-5; 8 bases are shared with TRBD1. Germline values: CDR1 KGHSH, CDR2 LQKENI. The length of the CDR3 is 14 residues. V was pared by 2 bases and J by 5 bases, with 2 bases of the junction left unmatched. The CDR3, as DNA: TGTGCCAGCTCACCAGCAGGGGGCCATCAGCCCCAGCATTTT. Protein product: CASSPAGGHQPQHF.

The chain has TRBV10-3 and TRBJ2-3; D may be TRBD1 (6 bases). The CDR3 is 13 residues long. V gave up 4 bases and J gave up 6 bases, with 11 bases separating them. Germline V gives CDR1 ENHRY, CDR2 SYGVKD. In nucleotides, the CDR3 is TGTGCCATCAGTGCGGACAGTCCGGATACGCAGTATTTT. This codes for CAISADSPDTQYF.

This chain uses TRBV5-1 with TRBJ2-3; maybe TRBD2 (5 bases). This CDR3 spans 17 amino acids. Germline-derived CDR1 and CDR2 are SGHRS and YFSETQ. V lost 0 bases to trimming and J lost 2 bases, with 16 bases between them. The CDR3 protein is CASSLARQTGTTDTQYF. The CDR3 nucleotides are TGCGCCAGCAGCTTGGCTCGACAAACGGGAACCACAGATACGCAGTATTTT.

The chain links TRBV29-1 to TRBJ2-1; 7 bases are a match to TRBD2. The CDR3 extends over 18 amino acids. CDR1 is SQVTM and CDR2 is ANQGSEA in the germline V gene. The CDR3 sequence is CRGWGGSGEKGSYNEQFF. The CDR3 nucleotides read TGCCGCGGTTGGGGGGGGAGCGGGGAAAAGGGATCCTACAATGAGCAGTTCTTC.

The genes are TRBV7-9 and TRBJ1-5; D gene unclear. Per germline, CDR1 SEHNR and CDR2 FQNEAQ (reference sequence). The CDR3 extends over 13 amino acids. Trimming cost V 1 base and J 3 bases, with 4 bases left between them. In DNA, the CDR3 is TGTGCCAGCAGCTTAGGGTACAATCAGCCCCAGCATTTT. It is translated as CASSLGYNQPQHF.